A single sample is the source of the 10 T cell receptor beta chains below, sequenced in a study of control samples from healthy donors and cancer patients (TCRdb year 2020). The library was generated by the immunoSEQ multiplex PCR assay. In TCRdb, the immuneACCESS table is reduced to in-frame sequences with V and J assigned. These tables do not hold every clone; where another copy was compared, an unresolved V gene accounts for under half, and the others remain unexplained. In this sample the table shows 140,000 to 150,000 clones, approximately 94% of which occur a single time. Clones ranked in the top ten supply roughly 6.2% of the sample. What was sequenced was blood. The source is a man aged 18-30 years in good health.

The chain has TRBV4-3 and TRBJ2-3; D is unresolved. V was clipped by 0 bases and J by 4 bases, with 11 bases between them. The CDR3 consists of 15 residues. Germline V gives CDR1 LGHNA, CDR2 YSLEER. DNA of the CDR3: TGCGCCAGCAGCCAAGATACCCGTGGCCCAGATACGCAGTATTTT. It translates to CASSQDTRGPDTQYF.

This clone was picked up many times. The chain carries TRBV7-9 and TRBJ1-2; 8 positions match TRBD1. V lost 4 bases, J lost 5 bases, and 6 bases stayed unmatched. Looked up from germline, CDR1 is SEHNR and CDR2 is FQNEAQ (reference sequence). This CDR3 is built from 14 residues. The CDR3 DNA is TGTGCCAGCAGCTACCCCTGGACAGGGTATGGCTACACCTTC. Translating it yields CASSYPWTGYGYTF.

The rearrangement uses TRBV27 and TRBJ2-7, with D hard to call. The CDR3 contains 14 residues. CDR1 and CDR2 (germline): MNHEY, SMNVEV (reference sequence). V was shortened by 4 bases and J by 2 bases, with 12 bases between the two germline ends. This CDR3 reads CASSSRSPTYEQYF. CDR3 nucleotide sequence: TGTGCCAGCAGTTCCCGTTCCCCCACCTACGAGCAGTACTTC.

This clone was recorded only once. The chain combines TRBV19 with TRBJ2-7; 7 nucleotides align to TRBD2. This CDR3 region has 15 residues. Germline CDR1 reads LNHDA; CDR2 reads SQIVND (reference sequence). V lost 3 bases and J lost 3; bases outside the gene matches: 8. CDR3 amino acids: CASSIGTGGGYEQYF. The CDR3 DNA reads TGTGCCAGTAGTATCGGGACGGGAGGAGGCTACGAGCAGTACTTC.

The chain employs TRBV29-1 and TRBJ1-1, with 7 bases lining up with TRBD1. V lost 6 bases and J lost 8; bases outside the gene matches: 9. The CDR3 sequence is 12 residues long. Germline V CDR1 and CDR2: SQVTM, ANQGSEA. DNA of the CDR3: TGCAGCGTGCCTAGAGGGGGCACCGAAGCTTTCTTT. Translating gives CSVPRGGTEAFF.

J is TRBJ2-5 and V is TRBV11-2; D might be TRBD1 (5 bases). CDR1 SGHAT and CDR2 FQNNGV come from the germline V gene. The CDR3 loop spans 15 amino acids. Trimming cost V 3 bases and J 1 base, with 12 bases left between them. The DNA of the CDR3 is TGTGCCAGCAGCTTTAACCCACAGGTCCAAGAGACCCAGTACTTC. Translation gives CASSFNPQVQETQYF.

This chain links TRBV10-2 with TRBJ2-5, with D perhaps TRBD2 (6 bases). The length of the CDR3 is 14 residues. The germline gives CDR1 WSHSY, CDR2 SAAADI. V was clipped by 6 bases and J by 2 bases, with 13 bases between them. The CDR3 reads CASSFQEGQETQYF. The DNA for the CDR3 is TGCGCCAGCAGCTTCCAGGAGGGTCAAGAGACCCAGTACTTC.

This chain uses TRBV12-5 with TRBJ2-3; tentative D call: TRBD2 (5 bases). V was clipped by 6 bases and J by 6 bases, with 19 bases between them. This CDR3 comprises 15 residues. The V gene's germline CDR1 is LGHNT and CDR2 FRNRAP. CDR3 sequence reads: CASGGIVLDGDTQYF. The CDR3 nucleotides are TGTGCTAGTGGGGGAATTGTACTAGATGGGGATACGCAGTATTTT.

This sequence joins TRBV5-6 and TRBJ2-7, with D possibly being TRBD2 (5 bases). This CDR3 has 12 residues. Germline V gives CDR1 SGHDT, CDR2 YYEEEE. Trimming took off 1 base at V and 5 bases at J, with 7 bases between the two ends. The CDR3 spells CASSLTRHEQYF. CDR3 in DNA: TGTGCCAGCAGCTTGACTAGACACGAGCAGTACTTC.

J is TRBJ2-6 and V is TRBV5-8; tentatively, D is TRBD2 (5 bases). The germline V and J ends were trimmed by 4 bases and 2 bases, with 16 bases remaining between them. The germline CDR1 and CDR2 sequences are SGHTS and YDEGEE. This CDR3 is built from 17 residues. The CDR3 here is CASSLPGWGTGANVLTF. The CDR3 bases are TGTGCCAGCAGCCTCCCGGGATGGGGAACTGGGGCCAACGTCCTGACTTTC.